Each of the 31 T cell receptor beta chains below was sequenced from the same sample in a study of CD8 T cells in ankylosing spondylitis. No antigen has been assigned to these receptors. TCRdb re-called the 5' RACE reads with MiXCR, one entry per CDR3 protein. The sample shows fewer than 650,000 distinct CDR3 sequences, approximately 12% of them seen only once. Whole-study findings and limits: For ankylosing spondylitis blood, a TCR beta motif of 7 to 9 highly homologous variants appeared characteristic.

Sample: blood, either unsorted or a sorted T cell fraction (not recorded which). Receptors were obtained from a male donor with ankylosing spondylitis.

The V call is TRBV2, the J call TRBJ1-1, with D perhaps matching TRBD1 (5 bases). Germline-derived CDR1 and CDR2 are SNHLY and FYNNEI. The CDR3 has 14 residues. Trimming pared 2 bases from V and 5 bases from J, leaving 12 bases between. This chain's CDR3 is CASSERQGGTEAFF. In nucleotides, the CDR3 is TGTGCCAGCAGTGAAAGGCAGGGAGGGACTGAAGCTTTCTTT.

This chain links TRBV2 with TRBJ2-1, with 12 bases that match TRBD2. The CDR3 length is 16 residues. V shed 6 bases, J shed 3 bases, and the junction held 6 bases outside the gene matches. In germline, CDR1 is SNHLY, CDR2 FYNNEI. In DNA, the CDR3 is TGTGCCAGCAGGGACCTAGCGGGAGGGGACTACAATGAGCAGTTCTTC. Translating it yields CASRDLAGGDYNEQFF.

The gene calls are TRBV5-6 and TRBJ2-2, with D unresolved. The CDR3 sequence is 13 residues long. Trimming removed 4 bases from V and 6 bases from J, with 10 bases in between. In germline, CDR1 is SGHDT, CDR2 YYEEEE. This CDR3 reads CASSLFRAGELFF. The CDR3 nucleotides are TGTGCCAGCAGCCTGTTTAGGGCCGGGGAGCTGTTTTTT.

The chain joins TRBV12-3 or TRBV12-4 to TRBJ2-1; 9 bases align to TRBD2. J was trimmed by 8 bases and V by 10 bases; bases with no gene match: 12. The CDR3 runs 14 residues. The CDR3 DNA sequence: TGTGCCATCCCGCCCACTAGCGGGCGCGATGAGCAGTTCTTC. Its translation is CAIPPTSGRDEQFF.

This clonotype was detected a few times. The rearrangement links TRBV27 to TRBJ1-1, with D perhaps TRBD1 (5 bases). Trimming left V 5 bases short and J 0 bases short, with 16 bases between. The CDR3 runs to 16 residues. CDR1 is MNHEY, CDR2 SMNVEV, per germline (reference sequence). The CDR3 spells CASSLRYGTMNTEAFF. The CDR3 DNA reads TGTGCCAGCAGTCTCCGTTACGGGACCATGAACACTGAAGCTTTCTTT.

For this clonotype: A junction end diverges from the germline sequence, so it may reflect a read error. The chain joins TRBV6-6 to TRBJ2-1; D possibly corresponds to TRBD2 (7 bases). CDR1 and CDR2 from the germline V gene are MNHNY and SVGAGI (reference sequence). The CDR3 is made up of 12 amino acids. This CDR3 reads CATSGGGLGQFF. In DNA, the CDR3 is TGTGCCACCAGTGGCGGGGGCCTGGGGCAGTTCTTC.

The chain carries TRBV12-3 or TRBV12-4 and TRBJ1-4; TRBD1 matches at 12 bases. Germline trimming cut 7 bases from V and 0 bases from J; bases unmatched to any gene: 12. This CDR3 spans 19 amino acids. CDR3 sequence: CASTAGTGGSGATNEKLFF. The DNA for the CDR3 is TGTGCCAGCACTGCCGGGACAGGGGGCTCAGGGGCAACTAATGAAAAACTGTTTTTT.

The V gene is TRBV20-1, the J gene TRBJ2-3, with 7 bases identical to TRBD2. V shed 4 bases and J 2 bases; nucleotides not matched to a gene: 12. There are 16 residues in the CDR3. The germline gives CDR1 DFQATT, CDR2 SNEGSKA (reference sequence). The CDR3 loop is CSATPISGGLTDTQYF. CDR3 nucleotide sequence: TGCAGTGCTACCCCTATATCGGGAGGTCTCACAGATACGCAGTATTTT.

The genes are TRBV14 and TRBJ2-3; 10 nucleotides align to TRBD2. This CDR3 is 16 amino acids long. J was trimmed by 3 bases and V by 2 bases; bases with no gene match: 5. Germline values: CDR1 SGHDN, CDR2 FVKESK. The CDR3 sequence is CASSQLAGGSTDTQYF. CDR3 in DNA: TGTGCCAGCAGCCAATTAGCGGGAGGATCAACAGATACGCAGTATTTT.

This clonotype has at least ten counts. This chain joins TRBV29-1 and TRBJ2-1, with 8 bases that match TRBD1. This CDR3 comprises 16 residues. CDR1 and CDR2 (germline): SQVTM, ANQGSEA. J gave up 0 bases and V 6 bases, and 10 bases lay outside the gene matches. The CDR3 reads CSVASGQASSYNEQFF. The CDR3 DNA sequence: TGCAGCGTCGCCTCGGGACAGGCAAGCTCCTACAATGAGCAGTTCTTC.

The chain uses TRBV7-2 and TRBJ1-2; 7 nucleotides align to TRBD1. Germline V gene sequence: CDR1 SGHTA, CDR2 FQGNSA. This CDR3 is 14 amino acids long. The V segment lost 5 bases and the J segment 3 bases; nucleotides outside the gene matches: 6. CDR3 coding DNA: TGTGCCAGCAGCCCGCGACAGGGACACTATGGCTACACCTTC. It encodes CASSPRQGHYGYTF.

In this sample, this clonotype turned up a few times. The rearrangement joins TRBV5-1 to TRBJ2-1, with D unresolved. Trimming removed 0 bases from V and 11 bases from J, with 9 bases in between. This CDR3 comprises 12 residues. The germline V gene encodes CDR1 SGHRS and CDR2 YFSETQ. In nucleotides, the CDR3 is TGCGCCAGCAGCTTGGCCCGGACCCAGCAGTTCTTC. It is translated as CASSLARTQQFF.

This clonotype was counted many times. The rearrangement uses TRBV16 and TRBJ2-1; a weak D match, TRBD2 (5 bases). This CDR3 is built from 13 residues. Trimming cost V 5 bases and J 8 bases, with 13 bases left between them. Germline-derived CDR1 and CDR2 are KGHSY and FQNENV. In DNA form, the CDR3 reads TGTGCCAGCAGCTTAACTAGTTGGGATGAGCAGTTCTTC. Amino acids: CASSLTSWDEQFF. The full variable domain, completed using reference TRBV16 and TRBJ2-1, is GEEVAQTPKHLVRGEGQKAKLYCAPIKGHSYVFWYQQVLKNEFKFLISFQNENVFDETGMPKERFSAKCLPNSPCSLEIQATKLEDSAVYFCASSLTSWDEQFFGPGTRLTVL.

The J gene is TRBJ1-2, the V gene TRBV12-3 or TRBV12-4; D call uncertain. V was trimmed by 5 bases and J by 0 bases, leaving 16 bases between them. The CDR3 covers 16 residues. For the CDR3, the DNA is TGTGCCAGCAGTACCCGCCTTCTTCGGGCTAACTATGGCTACACCTTC. As protein: CASSTRLLRANYGYTF.

This clonotype was observed at least ten times. This sequence joins TRBV10-3 and TRBJ1-1, with D possibly matching TRBD1 (5 bases). This CDR3 has 14 residues. Trimming shortened V by 10 bases and J by 4 bases, and 19 bases separated the two germline ends. Germline loops: CDR1 ENHRY, CDR2 SYGVKD. The CDR3 reads CATRGGGSATEAFF. CDR3 nucleotides: TGTGCCACCCGTGGGGGGGGTTCAGCCACTGAAGCTTTCTTT.

V and J are TRBV5-1 and TRBJ2-3, with TRBD2 matching 9 bases. The CDR3 loop spans 15 amino acids. Germline V CDR1 and CDR2: SGHRS, YFSETQ. V lost 4 bases, J lost 3 bases, and 6 bases stayed unmatched. The CDR3 nucleotides read TGCGCCAGCAGCAGGGCAGCGGGAGGAACAGATACGCAGTATTTT. It is translated as CASSRAAGGTDTQYF. The variable domain in full, with the rest retrieved from reference TRBV5-1 and TRBJ2-3, is KAGVTQTPRYLIKTRGQQVTLSCSPISGHRSVSWYQQTPGQGLQFLFEYFSETQRNKGNFPGRFSGRQFSNSRSEMNVSTLELGDSALYLCASSRAAGGTDTQYFGPGTRLTVL.

This clonotype appeared many times. The gene calls are TRBV5-1 and TRBJ2-7; no reliable D call. The V gene lost 0 bases and the J gene lost 2 bases, with 9 bases spanning the gap. In germline, CDR1 is SGHRS, CDR2 YFSETQ. This CDR3 spans 14 amino acids. This chain's CDR3 is CASSLERQTYEQYF. The DNA for the CDR3 is TGCGCCAGCAGCTTGGAACGCCAGACCTACGAGCAGTACTTC.

V gene TRBV20-1 combines with J gene TRBJ2-1; 12 bases map to TRBD2. This CDR3 contains 18 residues. V lost 6 bases to trimming and J lost 1 base; unmatched junction nucleotides: 13. The germline gives CDR1 DFQATT, CDR2 SNEGSKA (reference sequence). The CDR3 sequence: CSASTPGLAGTSYNEQFF. The CDR3 region has the DNA TGCAGTGCCTCTACCCCAGGACTAGCGGGAACTTCCTACAATGAGCAGTTCTTC.

This clonotype appeared a few times. The V and J genes are TRBV27 and TRBJ2-3; D ambiguous. Looked up from germline, CDR1 is MNHEY and CDR2 is SMNVEV (reference sequence). Trimming removed 1 base at V and 1 base at J, with 3 bases between. The CDR3 length is 13 residues. CDR3: CASSLFGTDTQYF. The DNA for the CDR3 is TGTGCCAGCAGTTTATTTGGCACAGATACGCAGTATTTT.

This clonotype was observed a few times. This chain uses TRBV29-1 with TRBJ1-2; TRBD1 matches 8 bases. Per germline, CDR1 SQVTM and CDR2 ANQGSEA. CDR3 size: 12 residues. The J segment lost 6 bases and the V segment lost 2 bases, leaving 2 bases of the junction unmatched. The CDR3 reads CSVEQGANGYTF. The CDR3 nucleotides are TGCAGCGTTGAACAGGGGGCGAATGGCTACACCTTC.

There are many counts of this clonotype. A junction boundary mismatches the germline segment, possibly from a read error. The chain combines TRBV12-3 or TRBV12-4 with TRBJ2-1; no clear D. The length of the CDR3 is 11 residues. CDR3 sequence: CASRYYDEQFF. The CDR3 DNA sequence: TGTGCCAGCAGATACTACGATGAGCAGTTCTTC.

V usage is TRBV5-1 and J usage is TRBJ2-7; 13 bases map to TRBD2. This CDR3 contains 13 residues. Looked up from germline, CDR1 is SGHRS and CDR2 is YFSETQ. Written as DNA, the CDR3 is TGCGCCAGCAGCTTAGATGGACTAGCGGGAGTTGCAGTC. This codes for CASSLDGLAGVAV.

This clonotype has ten or more counts. The rearrangement links TRBV27 to TRBJ2-3; D gene unclear. The V gene's germline CDR1 is MNHEY and CDR2 SMNVEV (reference sequence). Deletions cut 3 bases from V and 1 base from J, with 8 bases between. The CDR3 is 14 residues long. In nucleotides, the CDR3 is TGTGCCAGCAGTTTCAGAGTGGGCACAGATACGCAGTATTTT. Residues: CASSFRVGTDTQYF.

A remark on this clonotype: Possible read error: a much larger clone is one base away. The chain links TRBV7-9 to TRBJ1-1; D is unclear. Germline V CDR1 and CDR2: SEHNR, FQNEAQ (reference sequence). This CDR3 spans 12 amino acids. The CDR3, as DNA: TGTGCCAGCGGCTTTACGAACACTGAAGCTTTCTTT. Its translation: CASGFTNTEAFF.

In this sample, this clonotype turned up a few times. This chain joins TRBV20-1 and TRBJ1-4; 8 nucleotides line up with TRBD1. The J segment lost 5 bases and the V segment lost 6 bases, leaving 5 bases of the junction unmatched. Germline lookup yields CDR1 DFQATT and CDR2 SNEGSKA (reference sequence). The CDR3 sequence is 13 residues long. CDR3 nucleotides: TGCAGTGCCTTGGGACAGGAGAATGAAAAACTGTTTTTT. Its protein is CSALGQENEKLFF.

The chain joins TRBV7-2 to TRBJ1-4; 7 bases agree with TRBD1. This CDR3 is built from 14 residues. Germline loops: CDR1 SGHTA, CDR2 FQGNSA. Trimming at V came to 2 bases and at J to 8 bases, leaving 5 bases not matched to a gene. The CDR3 DNA reads as TGTGCCAGCAGCTTATATACAGGGGTCGAAAAACTGTTTTTT. Its translation: CASSLYTGVEKLFF.

The chain recombines TRBV5-1 with TRBJ1-3; the D is unclear. CDR1 and CDR2 (germline): SGHRS, YFSETQ. The V and J ends lost 1 base and 0 bases respectively, with 14 bases between them. This CDR3 has 17 residues. The CDR3 coding sequence is TGCGCCAGCAGCTTGCTCGGCAGCGAACGCTCTGGAAACACCATATATTTT. It codes for CASSLLGSERSGNTIYF.

In its sample, this clonotype was seen many times. The V call is TRBV29-1, the J call TRBJ2-2, with D tentatively TRBD2 (6 bases). Trimming pared 6 bases from V and 7 bases from J, leaving 9 bases between. Germline V gives CDR1 SQVTM, CDR2 ANQGSEA. CDR3 length: 11 residues. Here the CDR3 reads CSVEGFGELFF. The CDR3 nucleotides are TGCAGCGTGGAGGGATTCGGGGAGCTGTTTTTT.

This clonotype was counted only a few times. DNA of the CDR3: TGCAGCGTTGATAGGACAGGGACGGATGGCTACACCTTC. Its translation: CSVDRTGTDGYTF. The chain links TRBV29-1 to TRBJ1-2, with TRBD1 matching over 8 bases. Germline CDR1 is SQVTM and CDR2 is ANQGSEA. V shed 3 bases and J 6 bases; nucleotides not matched to a gene: 6. The CDR3 runs to 13 residues. Supplemented by reference TRBV29-1 and TRBJ1-2, the full variable domain reads SAVISQKPSRDICQRGTSLTIQCQVDSQVTMMFWYRQQPGQSLTLIATANQGSEATYESGFVIDKFPISRPNLTFSTLTVSNMSPEDSSIYLCSVDRTGTDGYTFGSGTRLTVV.

This clonotype was seen a few times. The gene calls are TRBV29-1 and TRBJ2-1; D is undetermined. This CDR3 is built from 12 residues. The V gene's germline CDR1 is SQVTM and CDR2 ANQGSEA. Trimming stripped 6 bases from V and 4 bases from J, with 10 bases between. The CDR3 sequence is CSVTQEYNEQFF. The DNA for the CDR3 is TGCAGCGTGACGCAGGAGTACAATGAGCAGTTCTTC.

This clonotype was counted only a few times. V and J are TRBV15 and TRBJ1-5; tentatively, D is TRBD1 (5 bases). CDR1 is LNHNV, CDR2 YYDKDF, per germline (reference sequence). This CDR3 has 15 residues. V shed 0 bases and J shed 1 base, with 7 bases lying between them. The CDR3 DNA sequence: TGTGCCACCAGCAGAGAGAGGGACAGCAATCAGCCCCAGCATTTT. It is translated as CATSRERDSNQPQHF.